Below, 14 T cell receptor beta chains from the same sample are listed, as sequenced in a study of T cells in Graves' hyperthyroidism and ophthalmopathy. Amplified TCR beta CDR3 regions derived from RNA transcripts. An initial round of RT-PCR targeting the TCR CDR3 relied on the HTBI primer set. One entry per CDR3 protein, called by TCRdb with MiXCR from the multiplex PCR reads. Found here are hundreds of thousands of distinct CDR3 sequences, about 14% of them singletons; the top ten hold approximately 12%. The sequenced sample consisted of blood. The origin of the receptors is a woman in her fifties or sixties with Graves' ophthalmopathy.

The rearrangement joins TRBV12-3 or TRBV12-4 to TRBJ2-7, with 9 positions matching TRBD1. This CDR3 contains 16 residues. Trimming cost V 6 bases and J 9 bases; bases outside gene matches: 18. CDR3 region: CASRPTGGVEGGGQYF. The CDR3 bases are TGTGCCAGCAGACCCACAGGGGGCGTTGAAGGCGGAGGGCAGTACTTC.

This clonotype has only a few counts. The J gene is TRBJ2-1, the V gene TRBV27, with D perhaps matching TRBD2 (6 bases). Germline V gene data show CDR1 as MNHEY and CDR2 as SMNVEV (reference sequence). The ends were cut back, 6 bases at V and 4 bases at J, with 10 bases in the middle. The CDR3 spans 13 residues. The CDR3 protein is CASRRRVYNEQFF. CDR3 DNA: TGTGCCAGCAGGAGGAGGGTTTACAATGAGCAGTTCTTC.

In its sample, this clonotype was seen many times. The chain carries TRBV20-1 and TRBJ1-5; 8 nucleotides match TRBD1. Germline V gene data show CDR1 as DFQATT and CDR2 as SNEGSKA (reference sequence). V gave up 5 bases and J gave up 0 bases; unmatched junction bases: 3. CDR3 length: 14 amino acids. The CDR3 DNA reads TGCAGTGCTTTCACAGGGGGTAGCAATCAGCCCCAGCATTTT. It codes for CSAFTGGSNQPQHF.

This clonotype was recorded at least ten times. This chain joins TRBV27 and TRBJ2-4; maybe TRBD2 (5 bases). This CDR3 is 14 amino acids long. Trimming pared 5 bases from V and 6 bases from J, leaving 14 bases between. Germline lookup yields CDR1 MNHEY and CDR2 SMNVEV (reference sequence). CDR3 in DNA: TGTGCCAGCAGTCCTGGACTCTTTGGAAACATTCAGTACTTC. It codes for CASSPGLFGNIQYF.

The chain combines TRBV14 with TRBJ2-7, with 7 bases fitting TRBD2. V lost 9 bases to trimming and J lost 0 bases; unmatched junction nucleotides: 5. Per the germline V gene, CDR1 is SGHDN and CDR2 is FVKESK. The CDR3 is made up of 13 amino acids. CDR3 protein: CASGEGLSYEQYF. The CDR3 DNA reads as TGTGCCAGTGGGGAGGGCCTCTCCTACGAGCAGTACTTC.

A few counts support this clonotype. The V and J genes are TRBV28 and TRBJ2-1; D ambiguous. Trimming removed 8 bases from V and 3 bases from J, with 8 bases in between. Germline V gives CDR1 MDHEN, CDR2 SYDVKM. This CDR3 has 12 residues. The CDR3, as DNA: TGTGCCAGCGCGAGACTCTACAATGAGCAGTTCTTC. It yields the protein CASARLYNEQFF.

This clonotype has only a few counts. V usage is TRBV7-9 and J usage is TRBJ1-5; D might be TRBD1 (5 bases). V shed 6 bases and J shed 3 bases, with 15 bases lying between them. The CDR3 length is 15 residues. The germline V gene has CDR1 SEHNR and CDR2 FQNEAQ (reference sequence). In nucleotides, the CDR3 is TGTGCCAGCAGTCGGGGCGAGGGAACCAATCAGCCCCAGCATTTT. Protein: CASSRGEGTNQPQHF.

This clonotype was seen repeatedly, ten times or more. The CDR3, as DNA: TGTGCCAGCAGGGGTAGCGGGAGGGCCCCCACAGATACGCAGTATTTT. Its translation: CASRGSGRAPTDTQYF. This chain joins TRBV7-9 and TRBJ2-3, with TRBD2 matching over 11 bases. V was clipped by 6 bases and J by 2 bases; unmatched bases: 7. Germline loops: CDR1 SEHNR, CDR2 FQNEAQ (reference sequence). The CDR3 runs 16 residues.

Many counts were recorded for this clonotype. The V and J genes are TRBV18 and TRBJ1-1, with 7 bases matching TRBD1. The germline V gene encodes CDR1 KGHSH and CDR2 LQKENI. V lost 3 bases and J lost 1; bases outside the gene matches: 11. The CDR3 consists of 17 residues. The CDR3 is CASSPIGGRQGNTEAFF. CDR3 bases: TGTGCCAGCTCACCCATCGGTGGACGACAGGGGAACACTGAAGCTTTCTTT.

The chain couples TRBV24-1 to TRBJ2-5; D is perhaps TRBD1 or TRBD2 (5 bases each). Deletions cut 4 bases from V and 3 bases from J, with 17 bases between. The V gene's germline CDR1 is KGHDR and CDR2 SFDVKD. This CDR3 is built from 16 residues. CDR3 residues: CATSDPGPGPKETQYF. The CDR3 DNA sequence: TGTGCCACCAGTGACCCGGGGCCGGGACCCAAAGAGACCCAGTACTTC.

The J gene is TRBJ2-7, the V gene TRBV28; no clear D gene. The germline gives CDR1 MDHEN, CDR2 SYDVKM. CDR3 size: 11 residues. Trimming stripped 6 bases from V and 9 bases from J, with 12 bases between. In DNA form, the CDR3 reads TGTGCCAGCAGAGCCGTTACGAGGCAGTACTTC. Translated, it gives CASRAVTRQYF.

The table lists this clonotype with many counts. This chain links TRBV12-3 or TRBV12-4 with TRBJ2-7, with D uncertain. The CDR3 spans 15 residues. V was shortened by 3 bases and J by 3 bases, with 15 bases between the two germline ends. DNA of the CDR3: TGTGCCAGCAGTTTTAGGCTAGTTCCTTACTACGAGCAGTACTTC. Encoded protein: CASSFRLVPYYEQYF.

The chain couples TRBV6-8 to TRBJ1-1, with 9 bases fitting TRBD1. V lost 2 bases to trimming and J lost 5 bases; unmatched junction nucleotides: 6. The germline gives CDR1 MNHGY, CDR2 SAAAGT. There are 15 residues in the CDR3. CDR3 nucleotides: TGTGCCAGCAGTTACGGGGGACAGGGAGGGACTGAAGCTTTCTTT. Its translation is CASSYGGQGGTEAFF.

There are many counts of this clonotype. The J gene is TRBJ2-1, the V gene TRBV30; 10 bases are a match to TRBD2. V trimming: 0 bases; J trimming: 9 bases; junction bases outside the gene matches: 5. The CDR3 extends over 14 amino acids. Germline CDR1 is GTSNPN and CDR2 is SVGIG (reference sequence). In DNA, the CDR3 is TGTGCCTGGAGTGTACTAGCGGGGTCAGGTGAGCAGTTCTTC. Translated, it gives CAWSVLAGSGEQFF. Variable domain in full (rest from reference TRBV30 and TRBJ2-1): SQTIHQWPATLVQPVGSPLSLECTVEGTSNPNLYWYRQAAGRGLQLLFYSVGIGQISSEVPQNLSASRPQDRQFILSSKKLLLSDSGFYLCAWSVLAGSGEQFFGPGTRLTVL.